This record concerns one T cell receptor (beta chain) sequence. Its antigen is unidentified. This record belongs to a study of T cells in Graves' hyperthyroidism and ophthalmopathy. Study results and limitations: Researchers report that a 13 V-J model separated ophthalmopathy from stable hyperthyroidism.

The investigators amplified TCR beta CDR3 regions from RNA transcripts. First-round RT-PCR with HTBI primers amplified the TCR CDR3 region. Each CDR3 protein gets one entry after TCRdb re-called the multiplex PCR reads with MiXCR. The data contain a few hundred thousand distinct CDR3 sequences, approximately 15% of them singletons. Sequencing used blood. The sequence was collected from a woman between 40 and 55 years old with Graves' ophthalmopathy.

The CDR3, as DNA: TGCAGTGCTATGGGGACGGGCGGGGGGGCCGGTAATGAGCAGTTCTTC. Its translation: CSAMGTGGGAGNEQFF. The rearrangement joins TRBV20-1 to TRBJ2-1; 9 positions match TRBD2. This CDR3 comprises 16 residues. V gave up 4 bases and J gave up 7 bases; unmatched junction bases: 14. Looked up from germline, CDR1 is DFQATT and CDR2 is SNEGSKA (reference sequence).